This paragraph reports one TCR beta chain. Its antigen is currently not known. There are no base qualities to consult, and no much larger clone falls within one base. The library was obtained by the immunoSEQ multiplex PCR assay. The clones in this table, taken by TCRdb from immuneACCESS, are in-frame only. Not every clone is retained; where verified, under half of the shortfall comes from an unresolved V gene, and the cause of the rest is unknown. The sample data list about 92,000 clones, and almost 85% of these were observed just once. About 9.2% of the sample comes from the top ten. These data belong to a study of control samples from healthy donors and cancer patients (dated by TCRdb to the early 2020s). The clonotype originates from an older woman in good health. Sequences were obtained from blood.

In nucleotides, the sequence is TGCAGTGCTAGAGATGGGAGGGAGCAGTTCTTC. Its translation reads: CSARDGREQFF. The receptor chain draws on TRBV20-1 and TRBJ2-1; TRBD2 is a weak D gene call, 6 bases matching. The germline V gene (reference sequence) specifies DFQATT as CDR1 and SNEGSKA as CDR2. Relative to germline, V is 0 bases shorter and J is 10 bases shorter, with 7 bases between their ends. CDR3 length: 11 amino acids, cysteine to phenylalanine. Just the 33-base CDR3 DNA is kept, in frame starting at base 1.